A single sample gave rise to the 16 T cell receptor beta chains below, sequenced in a study of T cells expressing NK-cell markers. Each CDR3 protein gets one entry in TCRdb, which reprocessed the 5' RACE reads and gives no DNA. The sample holds approximately 6,000 distinct CDR3 sequences. Sequences were obtained from blood T cells: a sorted CD56 or NKG2C T cell subset, CD4+ or CD8+ T cells, or bulk PBMC T cells (not recorded which). These receptors all stem from a man between 18 and 29 years old in good health.

The chain employs TRBV12-3 or TRBV12-4 and TRBJ1-5; with no DNA, the TCRdb D assignment of TRBD1 cannot be verified. The CDR3 runs to 13 residues. CDR3 amino acids: CASSLRGSQPQHF.

This chain links TRBV6-4 with TRBJ2-3; TCRdb's D call, TRBD1, is unchecked because there is no DNA. Per germline, CDR1 MRHNA and CDR2 SNTAGT. CDR3 length: 17 amino acids. Here the CDR3 reads CASSDKPGQLGTDTQYF.

The chain carries TRBV7-9 and TRBJ1-4. The germline CDR1 and CDR2 sequences are SEHNR and FQNEAQ (reference sequence). The CDR3 is 16 amino acids. The CDR3 here is CASSFLRATNEKLFFF.

V gene TRBV20-1 combines with J gene TRBJ2-6; with no DNA, the TCRdb D assignment of TRBD1 cannot be verified. Germline-derived CDR1 and CDR2 are DFQATT and SNEGSKA (reference sequence). CDR3 length equals 16 residues. The CDR3 spells CSARGTSNSGANVLTF.

The V and J genes are TRBV20-1 and TRBJ2-2; TCRdb returns TRBD1, unconfirmable since there is no DNA. Per the germline V gene, CDR1 is DFQATT and CDR2 is SNEGSKA (reference sequence). The CDR3 runs 11 residues. The CDR3 is CSAQGTRELFF.

V gene TRBV9 combines with J gene TRBJ2-1; TCRdb's assignment of TRBD1 cannot be checked, as there is no DNA. CDR3 length: 16 amino acids. The V gene's germline CDR1 is SGDLS and CDR2 YYNGEE. The CDR3 sequence: CASSERWAGLGNEQFF.

The chain couples TRBV5-6 to TRBJ2-5; TCRdb returns TRBD2, unconfirmable since there is no DNA. This CDR3 contains 15 residues. Germline CDR1 reads SGHDT; CDR2 reads YYEEEE. CDR3 sequence: CASSARQGTRETQYF.

The V gene is TRBV6-4, the J gene TRBJ2-1; TCRdb indicates TRBD2, and absent DNA this call remains unverified. Germline V gene data show CDR1 as MRHNA and CDR2 as SNTAGT. CDR3 length: 14 residues. This chain's CDR3 is CASSYTGTSHEQFF.

The V call is TRBV6-6, the J call TRBJ2-3; no DNA is available, so the TRBD1 call from TCRdb remains unchecked. The CDR3 spans 15 residues. Per germline, CDR1 MNHNY and CDR2 SVGAGI (reference sequence). The CDR3 spells CASNSGTGGTDTQYF.

V is TRBV21-1 and J is TRBJ1-1; the TRBD1 assignment by TCRdb is unverifiable without DNA. TRBV21-1 has pseudogene status. The CDR3 runs to 16 residues. The CDR3: CASTTDWTGEDTEAFF.

The chain has TRBV19 and TRBJ2-1; TCRdb lists TRBD1, though no DNA is available to test this call. The CDR3 runs to 15 residues. Germline V gives CDR1 LNHDA, CDR2 SQIVND (reference sequence). CDR3 residues: CASTTGTTSFNEQFF. Based on the CDR3 plus reference TRBV19 and TRBJ2-1, the full variable domain is DGGITQSPKYLFRKEGQNVTLSCEQNLNHDAMYWYRQDPGQGLRLIYYSQIVNDFQKGDIAEGYSVSREKKESFPLTVTSAQKNPTAFYLCASTTGTTSFNEQFFGPGTRLTVL.

CDR3 residues: CSATRGAGEADTQYF. V and J are TRBV20-1 and TRBJ2-3; as DNA is missing, the TRBD1 call by TCRdb cannot be tested. Germline V CDR1 and CDR2: DFQATT, SNEGSKA (reference sequence). The CDR3 is 15 amino acids.

This clonotype shows up as medium-sized by frequency. The rearrangement uses TRBV24-1 and TRBJ1-5. In germline, CDR1 is KGHDR, CDR2 SFDVKD. The length of the CDR3 is 14 residues. CDR3 region: CATSDLQVNQPQHF.

V is TRBV19 and J is TRBJ2-1; without DNA, the TCRdb call of TRBD2 cannot be checked. The CDR3 covers 17 residues. CDR1 is LNHDA and CDR2 is SQIVND in the germline V gene (reference sequence). The CDR3 sequence is CASKTSGRRSTYNEQFF. Using reference TRBV19 and TRBJ2-1 for the parts outside the CDR3, the full variable domain is DGGITQSPKYLFRKEGQNVTLSCEQNLNHDAMYWYRQDPGQGLRLIYYSQIVNDFQKGDIAEGYSVSREKKESFPLTVTSAQKNPTAFYLCASKTSGRRSTYNEQFFGPGTRLTVL.

V and J are TRBV6-2 or TRBV6-3 and TRBJ2-1. Germline V gene sequence: CDR1 MNHEY, CDR2 SVGEGT. The CDR3 spans 15 residues. CDR3 in amino acids: CASSSRWDSYNEQFF.

V usage is TRBV6-5 and J usage is TRBJ2-3; TCRdb outputs TRBD2, but without DNA this stays unchecked. Germline assignment: CDR1 MNHEY and CDR2 SVGAGI. The CDR3 has 22 residues. CDR3 loop: CASSYPGTSGIYYPSSTDTQYF.